This T cell receptor beta chain emerged from a study of shared clonotypes between healthy human individuals. Across the whole study: Each donor contributed plates that comprised three CD4 naive, three CD4 memory, two CD8 naive and one CD8 memory. Findings and caveats of the study: Sampling involved blood alone; tissue repertoires likely differ.

This clone has a handful of counts. What it binds is not known. Produced via immunoSEQ multiplex PCR; TCRdb's table is partial and in-frame only. The sample holds hundreds of thousands of clones, around 67% seen once. All of the donors resided in Nashville, Tennessee, and each was a Caucasian adult. The CDR3 contains 16 residues. The ends were cut back, 6 bases at V and 1 base at J, with 18 bases in the middle. The germline V gene has CDR1 MNHGY and CDR2 SVAAGI. The TCR was taken from a man aged 30 to 39 in good health. Sequences were obtained from memory CD4+ T cells sorted from blood. The subset denotes: CD45RA-negative fraction. This chain joins TRBV6-9 and TRBJ2-5; a possible D gene is TRBD2 (7 bases). The CDR3 spells CASSHAEGEGQETQYF. The CDR3 DNA follows: TGTGCCAGCAGCCACGCGGAGGGGGAGGGCCAAGAGACCCAGTACTTC.